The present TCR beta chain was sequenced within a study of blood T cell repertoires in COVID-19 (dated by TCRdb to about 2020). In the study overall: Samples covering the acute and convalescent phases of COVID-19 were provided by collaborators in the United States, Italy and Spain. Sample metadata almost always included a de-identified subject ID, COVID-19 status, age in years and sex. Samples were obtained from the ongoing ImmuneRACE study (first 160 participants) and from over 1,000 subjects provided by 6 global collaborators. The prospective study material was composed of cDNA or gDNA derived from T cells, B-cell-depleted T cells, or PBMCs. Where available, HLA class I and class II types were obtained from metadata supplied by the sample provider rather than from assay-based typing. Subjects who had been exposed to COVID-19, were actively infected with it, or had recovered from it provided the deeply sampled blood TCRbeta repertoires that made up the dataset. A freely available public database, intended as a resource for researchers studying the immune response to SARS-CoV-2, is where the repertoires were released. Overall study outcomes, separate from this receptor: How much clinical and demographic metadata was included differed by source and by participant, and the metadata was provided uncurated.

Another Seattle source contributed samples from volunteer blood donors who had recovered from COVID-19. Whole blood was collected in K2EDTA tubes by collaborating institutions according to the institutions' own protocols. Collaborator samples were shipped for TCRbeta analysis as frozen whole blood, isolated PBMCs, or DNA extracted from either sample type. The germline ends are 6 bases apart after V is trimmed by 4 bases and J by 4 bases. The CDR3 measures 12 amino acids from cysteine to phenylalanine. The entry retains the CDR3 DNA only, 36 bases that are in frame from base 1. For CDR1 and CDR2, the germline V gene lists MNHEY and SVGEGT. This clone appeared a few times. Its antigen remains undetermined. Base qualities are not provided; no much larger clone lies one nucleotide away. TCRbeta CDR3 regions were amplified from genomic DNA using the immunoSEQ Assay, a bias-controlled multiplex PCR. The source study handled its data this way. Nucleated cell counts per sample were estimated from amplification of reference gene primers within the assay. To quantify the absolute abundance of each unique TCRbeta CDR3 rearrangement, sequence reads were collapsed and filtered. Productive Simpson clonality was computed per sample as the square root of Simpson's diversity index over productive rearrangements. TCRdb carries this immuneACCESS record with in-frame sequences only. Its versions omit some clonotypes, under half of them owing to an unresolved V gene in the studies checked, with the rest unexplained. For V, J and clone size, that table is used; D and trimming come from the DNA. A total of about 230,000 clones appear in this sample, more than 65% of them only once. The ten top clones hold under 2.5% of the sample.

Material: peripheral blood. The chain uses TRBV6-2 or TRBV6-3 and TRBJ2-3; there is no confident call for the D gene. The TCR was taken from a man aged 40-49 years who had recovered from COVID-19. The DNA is TGTGCCAGCAGTTCTGCGGCAGATACGCAGTATTTT. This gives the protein CASSSAADTQYF.